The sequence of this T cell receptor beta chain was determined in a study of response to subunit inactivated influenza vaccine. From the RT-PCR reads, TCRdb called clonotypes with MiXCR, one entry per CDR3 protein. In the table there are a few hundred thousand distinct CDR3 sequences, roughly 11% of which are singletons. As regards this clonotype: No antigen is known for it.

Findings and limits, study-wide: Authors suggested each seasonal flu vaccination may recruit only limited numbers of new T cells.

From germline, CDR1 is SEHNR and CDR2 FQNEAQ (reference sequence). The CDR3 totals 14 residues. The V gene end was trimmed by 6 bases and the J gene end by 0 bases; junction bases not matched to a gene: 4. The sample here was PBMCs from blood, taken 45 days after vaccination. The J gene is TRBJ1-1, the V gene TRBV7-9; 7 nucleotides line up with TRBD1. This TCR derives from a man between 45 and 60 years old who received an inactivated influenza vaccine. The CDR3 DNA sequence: TGTGCCAGCAGGGGAACAGGGGTGAACACTGAAGCTTTCTTT. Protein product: CASRGTGVNTEAFF.